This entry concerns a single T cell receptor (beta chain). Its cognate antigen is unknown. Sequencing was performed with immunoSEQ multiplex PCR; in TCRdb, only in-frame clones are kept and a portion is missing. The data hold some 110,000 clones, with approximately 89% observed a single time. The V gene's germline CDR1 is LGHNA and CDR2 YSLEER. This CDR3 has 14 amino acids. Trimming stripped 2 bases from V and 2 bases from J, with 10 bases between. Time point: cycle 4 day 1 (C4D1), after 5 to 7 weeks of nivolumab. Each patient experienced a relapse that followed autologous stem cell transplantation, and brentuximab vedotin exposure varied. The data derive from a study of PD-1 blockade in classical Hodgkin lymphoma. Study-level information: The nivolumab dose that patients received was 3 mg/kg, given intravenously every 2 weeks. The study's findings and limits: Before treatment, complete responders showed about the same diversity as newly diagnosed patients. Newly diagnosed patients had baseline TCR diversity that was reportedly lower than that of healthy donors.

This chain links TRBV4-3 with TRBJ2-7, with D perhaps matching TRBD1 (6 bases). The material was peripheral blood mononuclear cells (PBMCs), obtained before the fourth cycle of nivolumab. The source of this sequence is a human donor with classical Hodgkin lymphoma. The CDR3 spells CASSQTGFAYEQYF. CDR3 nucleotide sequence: TGCGCCAGCAGCCAAACAGGGTTCGCCTACGAGCAGTACTTC.